A single sample gave rise to the 16 T cell receptor beta chains below, sequenced in a study of blood T cell repertoires in COVID-19 (dated by TCRdb to between 2020 and 2021). Library preparation was by the immunoSEQ multiplex PCR assay. Here the immuneACCESS table is served through TCRdb, limited to in-frame sequences with V and J called. Missing clones are a known gap in these copies; in checked studies unresolved V genes cover under half, and the rest lacks a known reason. This sample holds a few hundred thousand clones; more than 80% were observed only once. In total, the top ten clones hold around 9% of the sample. Sequencing input: PBMCs or T cells enriched from blood (not recorded which). The receptors derive from a man aged 35 to 55 who had recovered from COVID-19.

This chain links TRBV4-2 with TRBJ2-1; TRBD2 agrees at 7 bases. The trim removed 2 bases at V and 0 bases at J, leaving 7 bases unmatched. This CDR3 has 17 amino acids. CDR1 is LGHNA, CDR2 YNFKEQ, per germline. The CDR3 bases are TGTGCCAGCAGCCAAACGGCGGGGGTGAGCTCCTACAATGAGCAGTTCTTC. This sequence encodes CASSQTAGVSSYNEQFF.

This chain connects TRBV20-1 to TRBJ1-1; possibly TRBD1 for D (5 bases). V was clipped by 3 bases and J by 1 base, with 12 bases between them. The length of the CDR3 is 14 residues. Germline lookup yields CDR1 DFQATT and CDR2 SNEGSKA (reference sequence). The CDR3 loop reads CSASGLGQNTEAFF. The DNA for the CDR3 is TGCAGTGCTAGTGGTTTGGGGCAGAACACTGAAGCTTTCTTT.

In DNA, the CDR3 is TGTGCCAGCAGCTTAGGAACTCTAGCGGGGGGCTATAGGGGAGAGACCCAGTACTTC. It is translated as CASSLGTLAGGYRGETQYF. The rearrangement joins TRBV7-2 to TRBJ2-5; 11 bases are a match to TRBD2. The V gene end was trimmed by 1 base and the J gene end by 4 bases; junction bases not matched to a gene: 14. The germline CDR1 and CDR2 sequences are SGHTA and FQGNSA. The CDR3 is 19 residues long.

The CDR3 bases are TGTGCCAGCGGGGGACAGGGATGGTCCCAAGAGACCCAGTACTTC. Protein: CASGGQGWSQETQYF. The gene calls are TRBV2 and TRBJ2-5, with TRBD1 matching over 9 bases. CDR1 SNHLY and CDR2 FYNNEI come from the germline V gene. The CDR3 has 15 residues. Losses at the gene ends were 8 bases for V and 1 base for J; bases not matched to a gene: 8. The full variable domain, in which reference TRBV2 and TRBJ2-5 provide the parts outside the CDR3, is EPEVTQTPSHQVTQMGQEVILRCVPISNHLYFYWYRQILGQKVEFLVSFYNNEISEKSEIFDDQFSVERPDGSNFTLKIRSTKLEDSAMYFCASGGQGWSQETQYFGPGTRLLVL.

The chain uses TRBV4-1 and TRBJ1-3; a weak D match, TRBD1 (5 bases). The CDR3 is 19 amino acids. Germline CDR1 is MGHRA and CDR2 is YSYEKL. Between the trimmed V and J ends, which lost 4 bases and 0 bases, there was a span of 22 bases. The CDR3 nucleotides are TGCGCCAGCAGCCTTAGGGGAGGTCCGGGCCAACTCTCTGGAAACACCATATATTTT. Its translation: CASSLRGGPGQLSGNTIYF.

The rearrangement joins TRBV19 to TRBJ1-2; D gene ambiguous. The ends were cut back, 7 bases at V and 2 bases at J, with 17 bases in the middle. This CDR3 spans 15 amino acids. CDR1 is LNHDA, CDR2 SQIVND, per germline (reference sequence). CDR3 residues: CASTRGSGLNYGYTF. The CDR3 nucleotides read TGTGCCAGTACCCGGGGTTCCGGATTAAACTATGGCTACACCTTC.

The chain combines TRBV6-6 with TRBJ2-1; D is perhaps TRBD2 (6 bases). The CDR3 is 13 residues long. V lost 2 bases and J 10 bases, leaving 12 bases between the germline ends. The V gene's germline CDR1 is MNHNY and CDR2 SVGAGI (reference sequence). This CDR3 is CASSYPGLAEQFF. The DNA of the CDR3 is TGTGCCAGCAGTTACCCGGGTCTAGCGGAGCAGTTCTTC.

The J gene is TRBJ2-2, the V gene TRBV4-1; D gene unclear. V lost 0 bases and J lost 6, with 5 bases in between. The CDR3 contains 13 residues. Germline V gene data show CDR1 as MGHRA and CDR2 as YSYEKL. CDR3 sequence: CASSQEQAGELFF. CDR3 coding DNA: TGCGCCAGCAGCCAAGAGCAGGCCGGGGAGCTGTTTTTT.

The gene calls are TRBV11-2 and TRBJ1-1; no definite D call. CDR3 length: 13 amino acids. The germline V gene encodes CDR1 SGHAT and CDR2 FQNNGV. V lost 3 bases to trimming and J lost 3 bases, with 8 bases between them. The CDR3 loop is CASSLDWDTEAFF. DNA of the CDR3: TGTGCCAGCAGCTTGGACTGGGACACTGAAGCTTTCTTT.

This clone was found once. This sequence joins TRBV10-3 and TRBJ1-2, with TRBD1 matching over 8 bases. V lost 4 bases and J lost 8; bases outside the gene matches: 6. This CDR3 region has 13 residues. The germline V gene encodes CDR1 ENHRY and CDR2 SYGVKD. This CDR3 reads CAISGGQGVGYTF. The CDR3 DNA sequence: TGTGCCATCAGTGGAGGACAGGGTGTAGGCTACACCTTC.

The chain joins TRBV6-5 to TRBJ1-1, with 7 positions matching TRBD1. The length of the CDR3 is 14 residues. V lost 6 bases and J lost 1; bases outside the gene matches: 5. Germline CDR1 and CDR2: MNHEY and SVGAGI. This chain's CDR3 is CASSRGQANTEAFF. The CDR3 DNA is TGTGCCAGCAGCCGAGGACAGGCGAACACTGAAGCTTTCTTT.

The chain employs TRBV7-3 and TRBJ2-2, with D perhaps matching TRBD1 (6 bases). V lost 4 bases and J 1 base, leaving 16 bases between the germline ends. The CDR3 is made up of 17 amino acids. The germline V gene encodes CDR1 SGHTA and CDR2 FQGTGA. CDR3 nucleotides: TGTGCCAGCAGCTACAGACGTCGGGGACAGAACACCGGGGAGCTGTTTTTT. This codes for CASSYRRRGQNTGELFF.

V and J are TRBV11-3 and TRBJ1-1; weak D call: TRBD1 (6 bases). Germline V gene data show CDR1 as SGHNT and CDR2 as YENEEA. Trimming pared 1 base from V and 3 bases from J, leaving 12 bases between. The CDR3 contains 15 residues. The CDR3, as DNA: TGTGCCAGCAGCTTAGTAACAGGGAGGGACACTGAAGCTTTCTTT. It encodes CASSLVTGRDTEAFF. Supplemented by reference TRBV11-3 and TRBJ1-1, the full variable domain reads EAGVVQSPRYKIIEKKQPVAFWCNPISGHNTLYWYLQNLGQGPELLIRYENEEAVDDSQLPKDRFSAERLKGVDSTLKIQPAELGDSAVYLCASSLVTGRDTEAFFGQGTRLTVV.

The chain couples TRBV18 to TRBJ1-1; D is unresolved. The germline V gene encodes CDR1 KGHSH and CDR2 LQKENI. Trimming pared 9 bases from V and 1 base from J, leaving 9 bases between. The CDR3 length is 12 residues. The CDR3: CASFTRNTEAFF. Here the CDR3 DNA reads TGTGCCAGTTTCACCAGGAACACTGAAGCTTTCTTT.

The chain has TRBV21-1 and TRBJ1-5; the table's D gene call, TRBD1, was not cross checked with the DNA. TRBV21-1 is annotated as a pseudogene. The CDR3 length is 16 residues. The CDR3 is CASSAQGSRYGQPQHF. CDR3 nucleotides: TGTGCCAGCAGCGCCCAGGGCTCCAGGTATGGTCAGCCCCAGCATTTT.

The chain recombines TRBV9 with TRBJ1-6; D gene ambiguous. Per germline, CDR1 SGDLS and CDR2 YYNGEE. Trimming left V 4 bases short and J 10 bases short, with 15 bases between. This CDR3 is 14 amino acids long. CDR3 in DNA: TGTGCCAGCAGCTCCGCGGGTGGTAACTCACCCCTCCACTTT. Translated, it gives CASSSAGGNSPLHF.